These 22 T cell receptor beta chains were all obtained from the same sample, sequenced in a study of blood T cell repertoires in COVID-19. Profiling relied on immunoSEQ multiplex PCR, and the TCRdb table lists in-frame clones only, not all of them. This sample has around 150,000 clones; roughly 93% occur once, and the top ten carry roughly 1.9%. Sample: peripheral blood. The receptors were gathered from a woman aged 60-70 years with COVID-19, enrolled during active disease.

The rearrangement uses TRBV9 and TRBJ2-3; D is unclear. Germline V lookup: CDR1 SGDLS, CDR2 YYNGEE. The V and J ends lost 3 bases and 6 bases respectively, with 14 bases between them. The CDR3 has 14 residues. The CDR3 DNA sequence: TGTGCCAGCAGCGCAACGCCTCAGCGTGATACGCAGTATTTT. It is translated as CASSATPQRDTQYF.

This clone has only a few counts. The chain is built from TRBV5-6 and TRBJ1-1, with a weak D call TRBD1 (6 bases). The germline CDR1 and CDR2 sequences are SGHDT and YYEEEE. The CDR3 consists of 15 residues. Trimming stripped 5 bases from V and 1 base from J, with 15 bases between. The CDR3, as DNA: TGTGCCAGCAGGTGGGGCAGGGGCACGAACACTGAAGCTTTCTTT. Its protein is CASRWGRGTNTEAFF.

The V and J genes are TRBV7-8 and TRBJ1-4, with D perhaps matching TRBD1 (6 bases). Per germline, CDR1 SGHVS and CDR2 FQNEAQ. Trimming removed 3 bases from V and 0 bases from J, with 20 bases in between. The CDR3 runs to 19 residues. CDR3 in amino acids: CASSFPGASRLTTNEKLFF. CDR3 coding DNA: TGTGCCAGCAGCTTCCCAGGGGCCTCCCGATTAACAACTAATGAAAAACTGTTTTTT.

This rearrangement joins TRBV6-6 to TRBJ1-2, with no clear D. Germline CDR1 MNHNY, CDR2 SVGAGI (reference sequence). The CDR3 consists of 13 residues. V shed 6 bases and J shed 8 bases, with 16 bases lying between them. CDR3 loop: CASREAGYEGYTF. CDR3 coding DNA: TGTGCCAGCAGGGAGGCCGGTTATGAGGGCTACACCTTC.

This clone was recorded once. This chain uses TRBV7-9 with TRBJ2-7, with 12 bases identical to TRBD2. V shed 5 bases and J 7 bases; nucleotides not matched to a gene: 6. The CDR3 runs to 14 residues. CDR1 SEHNR and CDR2 FQNEAQ come from the germline V gene (reference sequence). The CDR3 region has the DNA TGTGCCAGCAGCCCCCTAGCGGGGGGGATTGAGCAGTACTTC. Its protein product is CASSPLAGGIEQYF.

The genes are TRBV12-3 or TRBV12-4 and TRBJ1-2; no reliable D call. Trimming took 1 base from V and 3 from J, leaving 6 bases between them. CDR3 length equals 13 residues. The chain's CDR3 is CASSLGGDYGYTF. CDR3 bases: TGTGCCAGCAGTTTAGGCGGCGACTATGGCTACACCTTC.

The chain joins TRBV27 to TRBJ1-1; 7 bases agree with TRBD1. Trimming cost V 6 bases and J 4 bases; bases outside gene matches: 5. Germline CDR1 is MNHEY and CDR2 is SMNVEV (reference sequence). This CDR3 comprises 13 residues. In DNA, the CDR3 is TGTGCCAGCAGCCCAGACAGGGTCACTGAAGCTTTCTTT. This sequence encodes CASSPDRVTEAFF.

The chain carries TRBV3-1 (or the pseudogene TRBV3-2) and TRBJ2-7, with 9 bases matching TRBD2. The CDR3 is 16 residues long. V gave up 1 base and J gave up 5 bases; unmatched junction bases: 9. Germline CDR1 LGHDT, CDR2 YNNKEL (reference sequence). The CDR3 DNA follows: TGTGCCAGCAGCCAAGTACGTAGCGGGGGTAACAACGAGCAGTACTTC. Protein sequence: CASSQVRSGGNNEQYF.

The rearrangement joins TRBV5-1 to TRBJ2-7; D unclear. V was clipped by 4 bases and J by 2 bases, with 13 bases between them. Germline V gives CDR1 SGHRS, CDR2 YFSETQ. This CDR3 region has 14 residues. This CDR3 is CASSAASVTYEQYF. The CDR3 DNA sequence: TGCGCCAGCAGCGCCGCGTCCGTAACCTACGAGCAGTACTTC.

The CDR3 reads CASSLGGDLNIQYF. The CDR3 DNA sequence: TGTGCCAGCAGCTTAGGGGGGGACCTAAACATTCAGTACTTC. The V call is TRBV7-2, the J call TRBJ2-4; a possible D gene is TRBD2 (6 bases). With 1 base removed from V and 6 bases from J, the gap between germline ends came to 10 bases. Per the germline V gene, CDR1 is SGHTA and CDR2 is FQGNSA. The CDR3 is 14 amino acids.

The V gene is TRBV6-5, the J gene TRBJ2-2; weak D call: TRBD2 (5 bases). V gave up 4 bases and J gave up 1 base, with 13 bases separating them. The CDR3 is 16 residues long. The germline V gene has CDR1 MNHEY and CDR2 SVGAGI. CDR3 DNA sequence: TGTGCCAGCAGTTCCAATTTTGAGGGGAACACCGGGGAGCTGTTTTTT. The encoded protein is CASSSNFEGNTGELFF.

The gene calls are TRBV14 and TRBJ1-6; 8 bases are shared with TRBD1. With 4 bases clipped from V and 2 bases from J, the junction kept 7 bases outside the gene matches. CDR3 size: 17 residues. Germline V gives CDR1 SGHDN, CDR2 FVKESK. The CDR3 DNA is TGTGCCAGCAGCCCCCGGGACAGGTCTACCTATAATTCACCCCTCCACTTT. Its protein product is CASSPRDRSTYNSPLHF.

The rearrangement joins TRBV4-3 to TRBJ1-2; TRBD1 is a possible D gene (5 bases). Germline CDR1 reads LGHNA; CDR2 reads YSLEER. CDR3 length: 15 residues. V was clipped by 1 base and J by 8 bases, with 17 bases between them. CDR3 DNA: TGCGCCAGCAGCCAAGCCTGGGGGGAGGGTTGGGGCTACACCTTC. It specifies CASSQAWGEGWGYTF.

The chain couples TRBV15 to TRBJ2-1; 10 nucleotides align to TRBD2. Losses at the gene ends were 3 bases for V and 8 bases for J; bases not matched to a gene: 10. Per germline, CDR1 LNHNV and CDR2 YYDKDF (reference sequence). There are 16 residues in the CDR3. This CDR3 is CATSRRLAGGMDEQFF. DNA for the CDR3: TGTGCCACCAGCAGGCGATTAGCGGGGGGCATGGATGAGCAGTTCTTC.

V and J are TRBV7-3 and TRBJ2-3, with a tentative D call TRBD2 (6 bases). V dropped 4 bases and J dropped 2 bases, with 7 bases sitting between them. CDR1 and CDR2 from the germline V gene are SGHTA and FQGTGA. The CDR3 totals 13 residues. CDR3 sequence: CASSSDYTDTQYF. The CDR3 bases are TGTGCCAGCAGCTCGGACTACACAGATACGCAGTATTTT.

The chain carries TRBV2 and TRBJ2-1; 11 nucleotides agree with TRBD2. Unmatched junction bases numbered 3, after V lost 1 base and J lost 4 bases. The CDR3 contains 16 residues. Germline V gene sequence: CDR1 SNHLY, CDR2 FYNNEI. CDR3 loop: CASSEEWTSGYNEQFF. In nucleotides, the CDR3 is TGTGCCAGCAGTGAAGAGTGGACTAGCGGGTACAATGAGCAGTTCTTC.

The chain has TRBV9 and TRBJ1-1; D remains ambiguous. The germline V gene encodes CDR1 SGDLS and CDR2 YYNGEE. Between the trimmed V and J ends, which lost 4 bases and 0 bases, there was a span of 7 bases. This CDR3 has 13 residues. For the CDR3, the DNA is TGTGCCAGCAGCAAAGCCCTGAACACTGAAGCTTTCTTT. Amino acids: CASSKALNTEAFF.

The V gene is TRBV11-3, the J gene TRBJ2-2; D is undetermined. V dropped 0 bases and J dropped 6 bases, with 5 bases sitting between them. Germline CDR1 SGHNT, CDR2 YENEEA. The CDR3 extends over 13 amino acids. CDR3 in amino acids: CASSLDRAGELFF. In nucleotides, the CDR3 is TGTGCCAGCAGCTTAGATCGAGCCGGGGAGCTGTTTTTT.

The chain carries TRBV6-5 and TRBJ1-2; perhaps TRBD1 as D (6 bases). The germline V gene encodes CDR1 MNHEY and CDR2 SVGAGI. Trimming left V 5 bases short and J 8 bases short, with 12 bases between. The length of the CDR3 is 12 residues. The CDR3 coding sequence is TGTGCCAGCAGTCAGGGGAGTAGCGGCTACACCTTC. This sequence encodes CASSQGSSGYTF.

This rearrangement joins TRBV5-6 to TRBJ2-3; weak D call: TRBD2 (5 bases). CDR3 size: 15 residues. Deletions cut 0 bases from V and 5 bases from J, with 13 bases between. CDR1 SGHDT and CDR2 YYEEEE come from the germline V gene. DNA of the CDR3: TGTGCCAGCAGCTTGGGCCCAAACAGCGGAGATACGCAGTATTTT. Protein product: CASSLGPNSGDTQYF.

This chain uses TRBV27 with TRBJ1-6; 8 bases align to TRBD1. The trim removed 5 bases at V and 1 base at J, leaving 7 bases unmatched. Germline V gives CDR1 MNHEY, CDR2 SMNVEV (reference sequence). This CDR3 comprises 17 residues. CDR3 sequence: CASSRVTGGSYNSPLHF. The CDR3 DNA sequence: TGTGCCAGCAGTCGAGTCACAGGGGGATCCTATAATTCACCCCTCCACTTT.

The V gene is TRBV29-1, the J gene TRBJ1-1; no reliable D call. Germline values: CDR1 SQVTM, CDR2 ANQGSEA. The CDR3 is made up of 16 amino acids. V was clipped by 6 bases and J by 2 bases, with 22 bases between them. CDR3 nucleotides: TGCAGCGTAGACCCCCCTTTCCGGAGATTCAACACTGAAGCTTTCTTT. The encoded protein is CSVDPPFRRFNTEAFF.